The subject of this entry is one T cell receptor beta chain. Which antigen it targets is not known. The input lacks base qualities; no much larger clone sits a single base away. These data belong to a study of blood T cell repertoires in COVID-19 (dated by TCRdb to the early 2020s). Concerning the study at large: Samples covering the acute and convalescent phases of COVID-19 were provided by collaborators in the United States, Italy and Spain. The material from the prospective study consisted of cDNA or gDNA derived from T cells, B-cell-depleted T cells, or PBMCs. The dataset comprised deeply sampled blood TCRbeta repertoires from subjects exposed to, actively infected with, or recovered from COVID-19. The repertoires were released in a freely available public database meant as a resource for research on the immune response to SARS-CoV-2. The samples were drawn from two sources: the first 160 participants of the ongoing ImmuneRACE study, and 1,000 to 1,500 subjects contributed by 6 global collaborators. The sample metadata nearly always contained a de-identified subject ID, COVID-19 status, age in years and sex. Where available, HLA class I and class II types were taken from metadata supplied by the sample provider and were not determined by assay-based typing. Study-wide conclusions, independent of this receptor: How much clinical and demographic metadata was included differed by source and by participant, and the metadata was provided uncurated.

Participants in the prospective study were aged roughly 18 to 100 years, lived in 24 United States geographic areas, and enrolled through a virtual design. Cohort assignment in the prospective study relied on participant-reported clinical history from a screening survey and a study questionnaire. For ImmuneRACE Cohort 3, a participant was defined as recovered based on two consecutive negative NP/OP PCR tests, clearance by a healthcare professional, or resolution of symptoms. In the prospective study, whole blood, serum and a nasopharyngeal or oropharyngeal swab were collected from each participant by mobile phlebotomists. Participants in the prospective study had the option to provide additional blood draws and questionnaires over an approximately two-month period. Prospective study blood samples were shipped either frozen or at room temperature before DNA extraction. The immunoSEQ Assay, a bias-controlled multiplex PCR, was used to amplify TCRbeta CDR3 regions from genomic DNA. For the original study's pipeline: Nucleated cell counts per sample were estimated from amplification of reference gene primers within the assay. Sequence reads were collapsed and filtered to measure the absolute abundance of every unique TCRbeta CDR3 rearrangement. Productive Simpson clonality was computed per sample as the square root of Simpson's diversity index over productive rearrangements. Sourced from immuneACCESS, this table was stored by TCRdb with only in-frame sequences that have V and J called. A share of the clones is absent; for the studies checked, an unresolved V gene accounts for under half, and the remainder has no known explanation. V and J calls and clone size are those listed in that table; D and trimming were worked out from the DNA. The sample table holds 150,000 to 200,000 clones, of which around nine tenths were seen once. 0.7% to 0.9% of the sample is in the top ten clones.

V has 6 bases trimmed and J has 6 bases trimmed; junction bases matching no gene number 11. The germline V gene specifies ENHRY as CDR1 and SYGVKD as CDR2. Inclusive of the bounding cysteine and phenylalanine, the CDR3 is 15 residues long. The retained sequence is limited to the CDR3, 45 bases, with the frame set at the first base. The sample was PBMCs or T cells enriched from blood (not recorded which). The source of this sequence is a young woman who had recovered from COVID-19. Rearrangement joined TRBV10-3 to TRBJ2-3; 8 junctional bases match TRBD2. The CDR3 in this case is CAIRSGSGLMDTQYF. The base sequence is TGTGCCATCAGAAGCGGGAGCGGATTGATGGATACGCAGTATTTT.